The T cell receptor beta chain described here comes from a study of human thymus T cells. Obtained as resections during corrective heart surgery, the thymus tissue was then studied. V was clipped by 9 bases and J by 4 bases, with 4 bases between them. Germline CDR1 and CDR2: SGHTS and YDEGEE. This CDR3 is built from 9 residues. The repertoire was sequenced with immunoSEQ multiplex PCR; TCRdb's copy has only in-frame clones and lacks some. The sample consists of some 80,000 clones, 96% of them appearing once. Sequenced sample: thymus tissue. This chain connects TRBV5-8 to TRBJ2-5; D gene ambiguous. The receptor was isolated from a boy in the first two years of life with a congenital heart defect but otherwise immunologically healthy. The CDR3 spells CATRETQYF. In DNA, the CDR3 is TGTGCCACCCGAGAGACCCAGTACTTC. Combining the CDR3 with reference TRBV5-8 and TRBJ2-5 gives the whole variable domain EAGVTQSPTHLIKTRGQQATLRCSPISGHTSVYWYQQALGLGLQFLLWYDEGEERNRGNFPPRFSGRQFPNYSSELNVNALELEDSALYLCATRETQYFGPGTRLLVL.